The 29 T cell receptor beta chains listed next were all sequenced from one sample in a study of vaccination and CD4 T cells after COVID-19. These receptors are not linked to any known antigen. An Oncomine TCR Beta short-read assay was used to sequence the DNA from cultured CD4+ T cells. MiXCR, run by TCRdb on the PCR reads, gives a single entry per CDR3 protein. The table shows more than 10,000 distinct CDR3 sequences, with around 20% occurring only once. Described treatment: approximately 9-day PBMC culture with coronavirus spike peptide pools or control peptides (ViraFEST assay). The source was CD4+ T cells from blood, cultured in vitro, collected after SARS-CoV-2 vaccination. All receptors derive from a human donor who had recovered from COVID-19.

This clonotype was counted only a few times. The chain links TRBV19 to TRBJ2-6, with D hard to call. The CDR3 has 16 residues. V was clipped by 1 base and J by 4 bases, with 11 bases between them. The V gene's germline CDR1 is LNHDA and CDR2 SQIVND (reference sequence). The CDR3 DNA sequence: TGTGCCAGTAGTATAGCGACCCATTCGGGGGCCAACGTCCTGACTTTC. As protein: CASSIATHSGANVLTF.

The table lists this clonotype with a few counts. The chain couples TRBV6-4 to TRBJ1-2, with D perhaps matching TRBD1 (6 bases). The V end was cut by 0 bases, the J end by 6 bases, with 11 bases between. The V gene's germline CDR1 is MRHNA and CDR2 SNTAGT. The CDR3 extends over 14 amino acids. The CDR3 loop reads CASSDSIRGDGYTF. The CDR3 region has the DNA TGTGCCAGCAGTGACTCGATCAGGGGAGATGGCTACACCTTC.

This clonotype was seen a handful of times. The chain uses TRBV20-1 and TRBJ1-5; possible D gene TRBD1, 5 bases. This CDR3 has 14 amino acids. The V and J ends lost 4 bases and 1 base respectively, with 11 bases between them. CDR1 and CDR2 (germline): DFQATT, SNEGSKA (reference sequence). CDR3 residues: CSAKKGASNQPQHF. The CDR3 nucleotides are TGCAGTGCTAAGAAAGGGGCGAGCAATCAGCCCCAGCATTTT.

In this sample, this clonotype is medium-sized. V is TRBV15 and J is TRBJ2-7; 12 nucleotides align to TRBD2. The CDR3 contains 16 residues. The J segment lost 5 bases and the V segment lost 3 bases, leaving 8 bases of the junction unmatched. Germline CDR1 and CDR2: LNHNV and YYDKDF (reference sequence). Here the CDR3 reads CATSRVLAGGLHEQYF. DNA of the CDR3: TGTGCCACCAGCAGGGTCCTAGCGGGAGGGCTGCACGAGCAGTACTTC.

This clonotype was observed a handful of times. The V call is TRBV7-9, the J call TRBJ1-1; D is undetermined. V was clipped by 1 base and J by 6 bases, with 9 bases between them. CDR1 is SEHNR, CDR2 FQNEAQ, per germline (reference sequence). The CDR3 sequence is 13 residues long. This chain's CDR3 is CASSLGGSAEAFF. In DNA form, the CDR3 reads TGTGCCAGCAGCTTAGGGGGTTCGGCTGAAGCTTTCTTT. The complete variable domain, with remaining parts taken from reference TRBV7-9 and TRBJ1-1, reads DTGVSQNPRHKITKRGQNVTFRCDPISEHNRLYWYRQTLGQGPEFLTYFQNEAQLEKSRLLSDRFSAERPKGSFSTLEIQRTEQGDSAMYLCASSLGGSAEAFFGQGTRLTVV.

This clonotype has more than one count but fewer than ten. V is TRBV7-2 and J is TRBJ2-1, with D tentatively TRBD1 (6 bases). Germline CDR1 and CDR2: SGHTA and FQGNSA. The CDR3 covers 14 residues. The V gene lost 7 bases and the J gene lost 8 bases, with 18 bases spanning the gap. This CDR3 reads CASTLGGYEHEQFF. CDR3 DNA sequence: TGTGCCAGCACCCTAGGGGGATATGAGCATGAGCAGTTCTTC.

The chain carries TRBV6-2 or TRBV6-3 and TRBJ1-5; D ambiguous. The CDR3 extends over 12 amino acids. Looked up from germline, CDR1 is MNHEY and CDR2 is SVGEGT. Between the trimmed V and J ends, which lost 2 bases and 9 bases, there was a span of 8 bases. CDR3 coding DNA: TGTGCCAGCAGTTACAACTGGGGGCCCCAGCATTTT. This encodes CASSYNWGPQHF.

The rearrangement uses TRBV30 and TRBJ1-1; no clear D gene. Germline CDR1 GTSNPN, CDR2 SVGIG (reference sequence). CDR3 length: 13 amino acids. The V end was cut by 0 bases, the J end by 6 bases, with 11 bases between. The CDR3 protein is CAWSVRWAAEAFF. In nucleotides, the CDR3 is TGTGCCTGGAGTGTAAGGTGGGCAGCTGAAGCTTTCTTT.

This clonotype has just a few counts. The gene calls are TRBV19 and TRBJ2-5; D may be TRBD2 (6 bases). From germline, CDR1 is LNHDA and CDR2 SQIVND (reference sequence). CDR3 length: 13 residues. Trimming took 7 bases from V and 5 from J, leaving 14 bases between them. DNA for the CDR3: TGTGCCAGTACGGGAGAGGGCTTGGAGACCCAGTACTTC. Amino acids: CASTGEGLETQYF.

This clonotype was seen only a few times. The rearrangement joins TRBV20-1 to TRBJ1-5; unclear D gene. V was pared by 1 base and J by 5 bases, with 9 bases between. Germline V CDR1 and CDR2: DFQATT, SNEGSKA (reference sequence). The CDR3 totals 13 residues. CDR3 sequence: CSARVRHDQPQHF. For the CDR3, the DNA is TGCAGTGCTAGAGTCAGACACGATCAGCCCCAGCATTTT.

The V call is TRBV28, the J call TRBJ1-5; no definite D call. The germline gives CDR1 MDHEN, CDR2 SYDVKM. This CDR3 spans 13 amino acids. V was trimmed by 2 bases and J by 2 bases, leaving 4 bases between them. The CDR3 DNA reads TGTGCCAGCAGTTTAATTGGCAATCAGCCCCAGCATTTT. This encodes CASSLIGNQPQHF.

Only a few counts were recorded for this clonotype. This chain links TRBV6-1 with TRBJ2-3; tentative D call: TRBD1 (5 bases). From germline, CDR1 is MNHNS and CDR2 SASEGT. The CDR3 consists of 15 residues. V shed 6 bases and J shed 1 base, with 14 bases lying between them. CDR3 amino acids: CASRDRNPRTDTQYF. The CDR3 coding sequence is TGTGCCAGCAGAGACAGAAACCCTCGCACAGATACGCAGTATTTT.

The genes are TRBV20-1 and TRBJ1-5; tentative D call: TRBD1 (6 bases). The germline V and J ends were trimmed by 6 bases and 3 bases, with 12 bases remaining between them. This CDR3 has 13 amino acids. The germline CDR1 and CDR2 sequences are DFQATT and SNEGSKA (reference sequence). The CDR3, as DNA: TGCAGTGCCCGGGGGGACAACAATCAGCCCCAGCATTTT. Protein: CSARGDNNQPQHF.

By sample fraction, this clonotype is medium-sized. This chain links TRBV27 with TRBJ1-6; 7 nucleotides match TRBD1. The germline V gene encodes CDR1 MNHEY and CDR2 SMNVEV (reference sequence). Unmatched junction bases numbered 12, after V lost 6 bases and J lost 10 bases. The CDR3 sequence is 15 residues long. The CDR3 bases are TGTGCCAGCAGACCAGGGGGGACCCGGGCATCACCCCTCCACTTT. This codes for CASRPGGTRASPLHF.

The chain combines TRBV7-9 with TRBJ1-5; D gene unclear. V lost 3 bases and J lost 0, with 9 bases in between. There are 15 residues in the CDR3. Germline V gene sequence: CDR1 SEHNR, CDR2 FQNEAQ (reference sequence). CDR3 amino acids: CASSLRVYSNQPQHF. The CDR3 DNA follows: TGTGCCAGCAGCTTGAGGGTTTATAGCAATCAGCCCCAGCATTTT.

The CDR3 protein is CASSSGGRSEAFF. In DNA form, the CDR3 reads TGTGCCAGCAGCTCTGGGGGACGGAGTGAAGCTTTCTTT. The chain is built from TRBV9 and TRBJ1-1; TRBD1 might be the D (5 bases). The CDR3 has 13 amino acids. CDR1 and CDR2 (germline): SGDLS, YYNGEE. The V gene lost 4 bases and the J gene lost 7 bases, with 14 bases spanning the gap.

This clonotype was picked up a small number of times. The chain employs TRBV25-1 and TRBJ1-1; 7 bases agree with TRBD1. This CDR3 has 13 amino acids. Unmatched junction bases numbered 12, after V lost 10 bases and J lost 7 bases. CDR1 is MGHDK and CDR2 is SYGVNS in the germline V gene. CDR3: CATLDRVGSEAFF. CDR3 DNA sequence: TGTGCCACCCTAGACAGGGTGGGGAGTGAAGCTTTCTTT.

The chain couples TRBV4-2 to TRBJ1-6, with a weak D call TRBD1 (6 bases). The CDR3 extends over 17 amino acids. Germline loops: CDR1 LGHNA, CDR2 YNFKEQ. V lost 0 bases, J lost 10 bases, and 19 bases lay in between. The CDR3 loop is CASSQDGRGAGGSPLHF. DNA of the CDR3: TGTGCCAGCAGCCAAGATGGTCGGGGGGCCGGCGGATCACCCCTCCACTTT.

The chain links TRBV19 to TRBJ2-7; D is perhaps TRBD1 (6 bases). The CDR3 covers 16 residues. The V end lost 2 bases, the J end lost 0 bases, and 14 bases lay between the germline ends. Germline V CDR1 and CDR2: LNHDA, SQIVND (reference sequence). The DNA for the CDR3 is TGTGCCAGTAGTATAATAGACGACAGGTCCTCCTACGAGCAGTACTTC. This gives the protein CASSIIDDRSSYEQYF.

This clonotype rates as large. CDR3 protein: CSARDVGQVPGSPLHF. DNA for the CDR3: TGCAGTGCTAGAGATGTGGGACAGGTGCCAGGTTCACCCCTCCACTTT. The chain recombines TRBV20-1 with TRBJ1-6, with TRBD1 identical over 8 bases. V dropped 0 bases and J dropped 9; count of bases not matched to a gene: 10. The CDR3 extends over 16 amino acids. Germline V gene sequence: CDR1 DFQATT, CDR2 SNEGSKA (reference sequence).

The gene calls are TRBV19 and TRBJ2-1; 7 bases agree with TRBD1. Looked up from germline, CDR1 is LNHDA and CDR2 is SQIVND (reference sequence). The V and J ends lost 7 bases and 2 bases, in that order; junction bases with no gene match: 8. The CDR3 covers 15 residues. CDR3 sequence reads: CASTSQGPTYNEQFF. As DNA, the CDR3 is TGTGCCAGTACCTCACAGGGGCCGACCTACAATGAGCAGTTCTTC.

The rearrangement uses TRBV10-1 and TRBJ2-7; the match to TRBD2 covers 13 bases. Germline V gene lookup returns CDR1 WNHNN and CDR2 SYGVQD (reference sequence). The CDR3 sequence is 14 residues long. V shed 9 bases and J 7 bases; nucleotides not matched to a gene: 9. As DNA, the CDR3 is TGCGCCAGGCTACTAGCGGGAGGGCCGGGTGAGCAGTACTTC. The encoded protein is CARLLAGGPGEQYF.

This chain joins TRBV10-2 and TRBJ2-1, with 12 bases matching TRBD1. CDR3 length: 12 amino acids. Looked up from germline, CDR1 is WSHSY and CDR2 is SAAADI. Unmatched junction bases numbered 3, after V lost 8 bases and J lost 10 bases. CDR3 in amino acids: CASGTGGGEQFF. CDR3 in DNA: TGCGCCAGCGGGACAGGGGGCGGGGAGCAGTTCTTC.

V is TRBV28 and J is TRBJ2-6; D might be TRBD2 (5 bases). The V gene's germline CDR1 is MDHEN and CDR2 SYDVKM. V was trimmed by 3 bases and J by 0 bases, leaving 9 bases between them. The length of the CDR3 is 16 residues. The CDR3 protein is CASSFHLASGANVLTF. CDR3 sequence (DNA): TGTGCCAGCAGTTTTCACCTAGCCTCTGGGGCCAACGTCCTGACTTTC. The whole variable domain, filled in from reference TRBV28 and TRBJ2-6, reads DVKVTQSSRYLVKRTGEKVFLECVQDMDHENMFWYRQDPGLGLRLIYFSYDVKMKEKGDIPEGYSVSREKKERFSLILESASTNQTSMYLCASSFHLASGANVLTFGAGSRLTVL.

In its sample, this clonotype was seen a few times. The gene calls are TRBV7-9 and TRBJ1-5; weak D call: TRBD1 (5 bases). Germline CDR1 is SEHNR and CDR2 is FQNEAQ (reference sequence). V lost 0 bases and J 1 base, leaving 16 bases between the germline ends. The CDR3 loop spans 18 amino acids. CDR3 sequence (DNA): TGTGCCAGCAGCTTAGCCCCCGGGGCGACGGGAAGCAATCAGCCCCAGCATTTT. Residues: CASSLAPGATGSNQPQHF.

This clonotype turned up a few times. The chain has TRBV28 and TRBJ2-7; 7 positions agree with TRBD1. This CDR3 is 14 amino acids long. Germline V gene sequence: CDR1 MDHEN, CDR2 SYDVKM. V lost 6 bases, J lost 2 bases, and 7 bases stayed unmatched. CDR3 coding DNA: TGTGCCAGCAGCCGACAGGGATGGACCTACGAGCAGTACTTC. This sequence encodes CASSRQGWTYEQYF.

V and J are TRBV18 and TRBJ2-7; TRBD2 matches at 11 bases. The length of the CDR3 is 15 residues. The V segment lost 3 bases and the J segment 2 bases; nucleotides outside the gene matches: 3. The V gene's germline CDR1 is KGHSH and CDR2 LQKENI. Here the CDR3 DNA reads TGTGCCAGCTCACCCGGGACTAGCGGCGCCTACGAGCAGTACTTC. Translated: CASSPGTSGAYEQYF. The full variable domain, completed using reference TRBV18 and TRBJ2-7, is NAGVMQNPRHLVRRRGQEARLRCSPMKGHSHVYWYRQLPEEGLKFMVYLQKENIIDESGMPKERFSAEFPKEGPSILRIQQVVRGDSAAYFCASSPGTSGAYEQYFGPGTRLTVT.

By share, this clonotype ranks as medium-sized (0.01 to 0.1%). The CDR3 DNA is TGTGCCAGCAGCCAAGAGGCTTATGGCTACACCTTC. This translates into CASSQEAYGYTF. This chain joins TRBV14 and TRBJ1-2; D is unresolved. V lost 0 bases and J lost 5, with 4 bases in between. The CDR3 loop spans 12 amino acids. The germline gives CDR1 SGHDN, CDR2 FVKESK. The variable domain in full, completed from reference TRBV14 and TRBJ1-2, reads EAGVTQFPSHSVIEKGQTVTLRCDPISGHDNLYWYRRVMGKEIKFLLHFVKESKQDESGMPNNRFLAERTGGTYSTLKVQPAELEDSGVYFCASSQEAYGYTFGSGTRLTVV.

The table lists this clonotype with a few counts. The chain joins TRBV6-4 to TRBJ2-3; 8 bases agree with TRBD1. The V and J ends lost 5 bases and 5 bases, in that order; junction bases with no gene match: 3. Germline loops: CDR1 MRHNA, CDR2 SNTAGT. The CDR3 runs to 13 residues. This chain's CDR3 is CASSRDRKDTQYF. The CDR3 nucleotides read TGTGCCAGCAGTCGGGACAGGAAAGATACGCAGTATTTT.